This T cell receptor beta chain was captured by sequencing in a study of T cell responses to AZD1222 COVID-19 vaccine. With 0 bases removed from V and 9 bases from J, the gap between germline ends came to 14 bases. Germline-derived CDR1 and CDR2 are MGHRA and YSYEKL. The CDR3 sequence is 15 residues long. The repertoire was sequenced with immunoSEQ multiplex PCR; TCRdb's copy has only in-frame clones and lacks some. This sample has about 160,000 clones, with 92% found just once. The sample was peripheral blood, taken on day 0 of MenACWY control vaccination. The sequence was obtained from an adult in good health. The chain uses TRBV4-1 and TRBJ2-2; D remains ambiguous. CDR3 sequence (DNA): TGCGCCAGCAGCCAAGAGTTCCGGATCGCGCGGGAGCTGTTTTTT. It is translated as CASSQEFRIARELFF.